Listed below are T cell receptor beta chains from one sample, sequenced in a study of shared clonotypes between healthy human individuals. The protocol was immunoSEQ multiplex PCR, while the TCRdb copy is restricted to in-frame clones and leaves out a portion. The table shows 2.3 million or so clones, with 93% occurring only once. Sample: naive CD4+ T cells from PBMCs. The receptors shown here come from a young man in good health. Some clones in this sample may be carry-over from other donors' samples. Both conserved end residues are part of each CDR3. The order of the fields is clone size, J gene, V gene, D gene, CDR3 protein, CDR3 DNA. D genes are given only for firm matches. Clone size appears in some rows only: once, few, many, or a class for an expanded clone.

clone_size: once; j_call: TRBJ1-3; v_call: TRBV6-5; d_call: -; cdr3_aa: CASSYRQPGNTIYF; cdr3_nt: TGTGCCAGCAGTTACAGACAGCCTGGAAACACCATATATTTT
clone_size: -; j_call: TRBJ1-5; v_call: TRBV7-8; d_call: -; cdr3_aa: CASSFFLRRGVQLRNQPQHF; cdr3_nt: TGTGCCAGCAGCTTTTTCTTACGGAGGGGGGTACAATTACGCAATCAGCCCCAGCATTTT
clone_size: once; j_call: TRBJ1-5; v_call: TRBV5-1; d_call: TRBD1; cdr3_aa: CASSSGQGTNQPQHF; cdr3_nt: TGCGCCAGCAGCTCGGGACAGGGGACGAATCAGCCCCAGCATTTT
clone_size: once; j_call: TRBJ2-7; v_call: TRBV6-4; d_call: TRBD2; cdr3_aa: CASRTPAAGVSEQYF; cdr3_nt: TGTGCCAGCAGGACTCCGGCGGCGGGAGTTTCCGAGCAGTACTTC
clone_size: -; j_call: TRBJ2-5; v_call: TRBV27; d_call: -; cdr3_aa: CASPTPGPGHETQYF; cdr3_nt: TGTGCCAGTCCCACGCCGGGCCCGGGGCACGAGACCCAGTACTTC
clone_size: -; j_call: TRBJ2-5; v_call: TRBV30; d_call: -; cdr3_aa: CAWMAGSETQYF; cdr3_nt: TGTGCCTGGATGGCAGGGTCGGAGACCCAGTACTTC
clone_size: -; j_call: TRBJ1-2; v_call: TRBV5-4; d_call: TRBD1; cdr3_aa: CASSLTDRGNYGYTF; cdr3_nt: TGTGCCAGCAGCTTGACCGACAGGGGCAACTATGGCTACACCTTC
clone_size: -; j_call: TRBJ1-1; v_call: TRBV15; d_call: TRBD1; cdr3_aa: CATSRDTGTGGAFF; cdr3_nt: TGTGCCACCAGCAGAGATACCGGGACAGGGGGGGCTTTCTTT
clone_size: once; j_call: TRBJ2-5; v_call: TRBV14; d_call: -; cdr3_aa: CASSQAWTETQYF; cdr3_nt: TGTGCCAGCAGCCAAGCTTGGACAGAGACCCAGTACTTC
clone_size: -; j_call: TRBJ2-6; v_call: TRBV11-2; d_call: -; cdr3_aa: CASSPGSGANVLTF; cdr3_nt: TGTGCCAGCAGCCCCGGCTCTGGGGCCAACGTCCTGACTTTC
clone_size: -; j_call: TRBJ2-3; v_call: TRBV27; d_call: TRBD1; cdr3_aa: CASSPGTGTDTQYF; cdr3_nt: TGTGCCAGCAGCCCCGGGACAGGGACAGATACGCAGTATTTT
clone_size: -; j_call: TRBJ1-5; v_call: TRBV10-3; d_call: TRBD1; cdr3_aa: CAISRGQGNQPQHF; cdr3_nt: TGTGCCATCAGCCGGGGACAGGGAAATCAGCCCCAGCATTTT
clone_size: -; j_call: TRBJ2-2; v_call: TRBV28; d_call: TRBD2; cdr3_aa: CATRSGRASGELFF; cdr3_nt: TGTGCCACTCGGAGCGGGAGGGCCAGCGGGGAGCTGTTTTTT
clone_size: -; j_call: TRBJ2-3; v_call: TRBV25-1; d_call: -; cdr3_aa: CASSGGGRGTDTQYF; cdr3_nt: TGTGCCAGCAGTGGAGGGGGTAGGGGAACAGATACGCAGTATTTT
clone_size: -; j_call: TRBJ1-1; v_call: TRBV2; d_call: TRBD1; cdr3_aa: CASRDRTGGSGTEAFF; cdr3_nt: TGTGCCAGCAGGGACAGGACAGGGGGCTCGGGCACTGAAGCTTTCTTT
clone_size: -; j_call: TRBJ2-2; v_call: TRBV7-2; d_call: -; cdr3_aa: CASSLRRDTGELFF; cdr3_nt: TGTGCCAGCAGCCTCCGACGGGACACCGGGGAGCTGTTTTTT
clone_size: -; j_call: TRBJ1-3; v_call: TRBV6-6; d_call: -; cdr3_aa: CASSTGHPLLGNTIYF; cdr3_nt: TGTGCCAGCAGTACGGGACACCCCCTCCTAGGAAACACCATATATTTT
clone_size: -; j_call: TRBJ2-3; v_call: TRBV5-5; d_call: -; cdr3_aa: CASSEVSTDTQYF; cdr3_nt: TGTGCCAGCAGCGAGGTCAGCACAGATACGCAGTATTTT
clone_size: -; j_call: TRBJ2-5; v_call: TRBV27; d_call: TRBD2; cdr3_aa: CASSDLAGRPWPWETQYF; cdr3_nt: TGTGCCAGCAGTGACCTAGCGGGAAGGCCCTGGCCGTGGGAGACCCAGTACTTC
clone_size: -; j_call: TRBJ1-1; v_call: TRBV7-2; d_call: -; cdr3_aa: CASSFSGRDHTEAFF; cdr3_nt: TGTGCCAGCAGCTTTTCTGGCAGGGATCACACTGAAGCTTTCTTT
clone_size: -; j_call: TRBJ2-1; v_call: TRBV9; d_call: TRBD2; cdr3_aa: CASSSGYGGVNEQFF; cdr3_nt: TGTGCCTCTTCTAGCGGATATGGGGGGGTGAATGAGCAGTTCTTC
clone_size: once; j_call: TRBJ1-4; v_call: TRBV29-1; d_call: -; cdr3_aa: CSARDGGNEKLFF; cdr3_nt: TGCAGCGCCCGGGACGGAGGGAATGAAAAACTGTTTTTT
clone_size: -; j_call: TRBJ1-2; v_call: TRBV7-9; d_call: -; cdr3_aa: CASSLGRYGYTF; cdr3_nt: TGTGCCAGCAGCCTTGGACGGTATGGCTACACCTTC
clone_size: once; j_call: TRBJ2-7; v_call: TRBV25-1; d_call: -; cdr3_aa: CASSEFKGRYEQYF; cdr3_nt: TGTGCCAGCAGTGAATTTAAAGGACGCTACGAGCAGTACTTC
clone_size: once; j_call: TRBJ2-5; v_call: TRBV7-3; d_call: -; cdr3_aa: CASSLSPSEGGQYF; cdr3_nt: TGTGCCAGCAGCTTATCCCCCTCTGAGGGGGGCCAGTACTTC
clone_size: -; j_call: TRBJ2-5; v_call: TRBV7-2; d_call: -; cdr3_aa: CASSPRRGPDWTQYF; cdr3_nt: TGTGCCAGCAGCCCCAGGCGGGGTCCGGATTGGACCCAGTACTTC
clone_size: -; j_call: TRBJ1-2; v_call: TRBV6-6; d_call: -; cdr3_aa: CANKDRQGGGYTF; cdr3_nt: TGTGCCAACAAGGATAGGCAGGGAGGAGGCTACACCTTC
clone_size: -; j_call: TRBJ1-1; v_call: TRBV19; d_call: TRBD1; cdr3_aa: CASRPGQINEAFF; cdr3_nt: TGTGCCAGCCGACCGGGACAGATAAATGAAGCTTTCTTT
clone_size: -; j_call: TRBJ2-5; v_call: TRBV5-1; d_call: TRBD2; cdr3_aa: CASSLGAGGRETQYF; cdr3_nt: TGCGCCAGCAGCTTGGGAGCGGGAGGGCGGGAGACCCAGTACTTC
clone_size: -; j_call: TRBJ2-2; v_call: TRBV28; d_call: -; cdr3_aa: CASTQWGPGTGELFF; cdr3_nt: TGTGCCAGCACCCAGTGGGGCCCCGGAACCGGGGAGCTGTTTTTT
clone_size: -; j_call: TRBJ2-5; v_call: TRBV18; d_call: -; cdr3_aa: CASSPTGGETQYF; cdr3_nt: TGTGCCAGCTCACCTACCGGGGGAGAGACCCAGTACTTC
clone_size: once; j_call: TRBJ2-1; v_call: TRBV5-6; d_call: TRBD2; cdr3_aa: CASSLGPAGGPNEQFF; cdr3_nt: TGTGCCAGCAGCTTAGGTCCAGCGGGAGGGCCCAATGAGCAGTTCTTC
clone_size: -; j_call: TRBJ2-3; v_call: TRBV28; d_call: -; cdr3_aa: CASSITDTQYF; cdr3_nt: TGTGCCAGCAGTATTACAGATACGCAGTATTTT
clone_size: -; j_call: TRBJ2-7; v_call: TRBV29-1; d_call: TRBD2; cdr3_aa: CTKFGGGSYEQYF; cdr3_nt: TGCACAAAGTTTGGGGGGGGATCCTACGAGCAGTACTTC
clone_size: -; j_call: TRBJ2-2; v_call: TRBV27; d_call: TRBD2; cdr3_aa: CASSLRILAGESTGELFF; cdr3_nt: TGTGCCAGCAGCTTAAGGATACTAGCGGGAGAAAGTACCGGGGAGCTGTTTTTT
clone_size: -; j_call: TRBJ1-5; v_call: TRBV27; d_call: -; cdr3_aa: CASSSGKWDYSNQPQHF; cdr3_nt: TGTGCCAGCAGTTCGGGGAAATGGGATTATAGCAATCAGCCCCAGCATTTT
clone_size: -; j_call: TRBJ1-2; v_call: TRBV7-2; d_call: -; cdr3_aa: CASSLNFGLEDTF; cdr3_nt: TGTGCCAGCAGCTTAAACTTTGGGTTGGAGGACACCTTC
clone_size: -; j_call: TRBJ2-7; v_call: TRBV28; d_call: TRBD2; cdr3_aa: CASTRDYRREQYF; cdr3_nt: TGTGCCAGCACCCGGGACTACCGACGCGAGCAGTACTTC
clone_size: -; j_call: TRBJ1-2; v_call: TRBV18; d_call: -; cdr3_aa: CASSPTGADYGYTF; cdr3_nt: TGTGCCAGCTCACCGACGGGGGCGGACTATGGCTACACCTTC
clone_size: -; j_call: TRBJ1-5; v_call: TRBV19; d_call: -; cdr3_aa: CASRWRERGTNQPQHF; cdr3_nt: TGTGCCAGTAGATGGCGGGAAAGGGGCACAAATCAGCCCCAGCATTTT
clone_size: -; j_call: TRBJ2-2; v_call: TRBV7-2; d_call: -; cdr3_aa: CASSLWARGETGELFF; cdr3_nt: TGTGCCAGCAGCTTATGGGCCCGGGGCGAAACCGGGGAGCTGTTTTTT
clone_size: -; j_call: TRBJ2-1; v_call: TRBV5-1; d_call: -; cdr3_aa: CASSLAASPNEQFF; cdr3_nt: TGCGCCAGCAGCTTGGCGGCGAGCCCGAATGAGCAGTTCTTC
clone_size: -; j_call: TRBJ2-5; v_call: TRBV6-5; d_call: -; cdr3_aa: CASSKGRLQETQYF; cdr3_nt: TGTGCCAGCAGTAAAGGACGGCTTCAAGAGACCCAGTACTTC
clone_size: -; j_call: TRBJ2-7; v_call: TRBV19; d_call: TRBD2; cdr3_aa: CASSEPPGLAGVVIQYF; cdr3_nt: TGTGCCAGTAGCGAACCTCCGGGACTAGCGGGAGTTGTTATCCAGTACTTC